The clone carrying this TCR beta chain showed up just a few times. Treatment defined: oral pan-JAK inhibitor, 5-10 mg twice daily. This CDR3 is 16 amino acids long. In germline, CDR1 is SGHRS, CDR2 YFSETQ. V was clipped by 3 bases and J by 0 bases, with 12 bases between them. As the sequencing template, cDNA was produced by extracting RNA and reverse transcribing it. Clones were read by immunoSEQ multiplex PCR, and TCRdb kept only the in-frame ones, dropping some. The sample carries about 290,000 clones, 58% recorded once. This sample was taken from a study of CD8+ T cells in alopecia areata. The TCR sequence derives from a human donor with alopecia areata. The J gene is TRBJ2-2, the V gene TRBV5-1, with unresolved D. This specimen consisted of CD4+ T cells sorted from blood, obtained at week 24, from a patient treated with tofacitinib. In DNA, the CDR3 is TGCGCCAGCAGCTCGCGGTTAGGGCCGAACACCGGGGAGCTGTTTTTT. It is translated as CASSSRLGPNTGELFF.